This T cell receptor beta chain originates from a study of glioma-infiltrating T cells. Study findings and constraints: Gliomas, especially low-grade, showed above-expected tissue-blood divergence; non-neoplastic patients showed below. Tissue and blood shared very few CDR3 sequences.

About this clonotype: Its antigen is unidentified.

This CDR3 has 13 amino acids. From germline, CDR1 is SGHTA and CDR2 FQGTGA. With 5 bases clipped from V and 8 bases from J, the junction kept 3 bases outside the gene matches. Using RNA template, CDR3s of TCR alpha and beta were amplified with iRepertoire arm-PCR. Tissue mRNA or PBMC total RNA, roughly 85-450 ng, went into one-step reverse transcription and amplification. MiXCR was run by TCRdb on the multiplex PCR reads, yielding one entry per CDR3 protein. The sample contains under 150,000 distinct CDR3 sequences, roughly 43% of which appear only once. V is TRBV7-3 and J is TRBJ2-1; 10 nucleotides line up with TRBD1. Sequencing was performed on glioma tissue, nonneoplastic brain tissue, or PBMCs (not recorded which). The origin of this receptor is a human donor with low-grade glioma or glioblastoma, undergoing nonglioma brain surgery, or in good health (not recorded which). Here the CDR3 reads CASSGDRGHEQFF. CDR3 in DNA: TGTGCCAGCAGCGGGGACAGGGGCCATGAGCAGTTCTTC.